These 10 T cell receptor beta chains came from one sample sequenced in a study of blood T cells in healthy people across ages. Alongside a J-beta primer mix, a sample-barcoded 5' primer served in a second PCR lasting about 6 to 11 cycles. Each CDR3 protein gets one entry after TCRdb re-called the 5' RACE reads with MiXCR. The sample yields about 780,000 distinct CDR3 sequences, under 30% seen once. These data also formed part of another study, on T cells of mothers and their children.

Sequenced: blood. Receptors originate from a boy aged 5-17 years in good health.

This chain connects TRBV20-1 to TRBJ2-3; D is possibly TRBD2 (6 bases). V dropped 2 bases and J dropped 3 bases, with 15 bases sitting between them. Germline V gene sequence: CDR1 DFQATT, CDR2 SNEGSKA (reference sequence). This CDR3 comprises 15 residues. This CDR3 is CSARFRELATDTQYF. The CDR3 DNA is TGCAGTGCTAGATTCCGGGAGTTGGCGACAGATACGCAGTATTTT.

The chain links TRBV20-1 to TRBJ2-1; 10 nucleotides line up with TRBD2. The CDR3 is 15 residues long. From germline, CDR1 is DFQATT and CDR2 SNEGSKA (reference sequence). The junction had 7 bases not matched to a gene; V was cut back by 4 bases and J by 4 bases. The chain's CDR3 is CSATDSGGPYNEQFF. DNA for the CDR3: TGCAGTGCTACAGATAGCGGGGGGCCGTACAATGAGCAGTTCTTC.

The CDR3 here is CASSLREGPEQFF. The CDR3 DNA reads TGTGCCAGCAGCCTCAGAGAGGGCCCTGAGCAGTTCTTC. The chain employs TRBV7-6 and TRBJ2-1; possible D gene TRBD2, 5 bases. CDR3 length: 13 amino acids. Per germline, CDR1 SGHVS and CDR2 FNYEAQ. Trimming pared 5 bases from V and 9 bases from J, leaving 14 bases between.

The chain carries TRBV15 and TRBJ1-5; no firm D call. The V gene lost 0 bases and the J gene lost 4 bases, with 7 bases spanning the gap. CDR1 is LNHNV and CDR2 is YYDKDF in the germline V gene (reference sequence). This CDR3 is built from 14 residues. The CDR3 nucleotides are TGTGCCACCAGCAGAGAATTGCGTAATCAGCCCCAGCATTTT. It specifies CATSRELRNQPQHF.

This clonotype was seen only a few times. The chain uses TRBV5-1 and TRBJ1-4; tentatively, D is TRBD1 (6 bases). The V end was cut by 3 bases, the J end by 7 bases, with 19 bases between. The length of the CDR3 is 16 residues. Per the germline V gene, CDR1 is SGHRS and CDR2 is YFSETQ. The CDR3 bases are TGCGCCAGCAGCTCCTTCTACAGGGACGGGAGTGAAAAACTGTTTTTT. This codes for CASSSFYRDGSEKLFF.

The chain couples TRBV9 to TRBJ2-4; D assignment may be TRBD1 or TRBD2 (5 bases each). CDR3 length equals 17 residues. Per the germline V gene, CDR1 is SGDLS and CDR2 is YYNGEE. Trimming removed 4 bases at V and 0 bases at J, with 17 bases between. The CDR3 nucleotides are TGTGCCAGCAGCCCCCGAGGGGACGGCGTAGCCAAAAACATTCAGTACTTC. As protein: CASSPRGDGVAKNIQYF.

Turning to this clonotype: A read error is possible here, since a much larger clone lies one base away. The J gene is TRBJ1-1, the V gene TRBV7-6; D is possibly TRBD1 (6 bases). The CDR3 is 14 amino acids. Germline-derived CDR1 and CDR2 are SGHVS and FNYEAQ. DNA of the CDR3: TGTGCCAGCAGCCCGGACAGTGTCAACACTGAAGCTTCCTTT. Translated, it gives CASSPDSVNTEASF.

The J gene is TRBJ2-4, the V gene TRBV7-4; D is ambiguous. Deletions cut 5 bases from V and 0 bases from J, with 14 bases between. CDR1 is SGHVT, CDR2 SQSDAQ, per germline. The CDR3 spans 16 residues. CDR3 protein: CASSRRLLIAKNIQYF. As DNA, the CDR3 is TGTGCCAGCAGCCGGCGACTGCTAATAGCCAAAAACATTCAGTACTTC.

In its sample, this clonotype was seen a few times. V gene TRBV12-3 or TRBV12-4 combines with J gene TRBJ1-2; D uncertain. V was clipped by 3 bases and J by 7 bases, with 12 bases between them. This CDR3 region has 13 residues. CDR3 sequence: CASSFRWEGGYTF. The CDR3 nucleotides are TGTGCCAGCAGTTTCCGATGGGAGGGTGGCTACACCTTC.

The chain recombines TRBV5-1 with TRBJ1-1; D unresolved. The CDR3 is 17 amino acids. Between the trimmed V and J ends, which lost 1 base and 0 bases, there was a span of 16 bases. Germline CDR1 and CDR2: SGHRS and YFSETQ. The CDR3 here is CASSLPTMAGLNTEAFF. CDR3 nucleotide sequence: TGCGCCAGCAGCTTGCCTACCATGGCAGGATTGAACACTGAAGCTTTCTTT.